Listed below are T cell receptor beta chains from one sample, sequenced in a study of T cell repertoires in aging, cancer and after chemotherapy. TCRdb independently ran MiXCR on the multiplex PCR reads; one entry per CDR3 protein. The table records 4,000 to 5,500 distinct CDR3 sequences, 38% of them present only once. The sequenced sample was blood. The receptors here all came from a human donor with a blood cancer. CDR3s include the opening cysteine and the closing phenylalanine or tryptophan.

V gene | CDR3 protein
TRBV12-3/TRBV12-4 | CASSPPDRDEQFF
TRBV6-6 | CASSYSTRRFASTDTQYF
TRBV7-2 | CASRQVAAVAQYF
TRBV6-5 | CASSGTGGPDTQYF
TRBV12-3/TRBV12-4 | CASRRDSQETQYF
TRBV6-5 | CASMGKGRYNEQFF
TRBV19 | CASSKTWTGAFNYGYTF
TRBV30 | CAWSGGPTSYSATNEKLFF
TRBV6-5 | CASSWDRSGANVLTF
TRBV29-1 | CSVVTGTASGYTF